This TCR beta chain was documented in a study of shared clonotypes between healthy human individuals. With unsorted samples, genomic DNA was obtained from tens of millions of PBMCs. The trim removed 2 bases at V and 3 bases at J, leaving 2 bases unmatched. The CDR3 sequence is 15 residues long. The germline V gene encodes CDR1 SGHTA and CDR2 FQGTGA. Genomic DNA of each subset was evenly split across several immunoSEQ plates. 250 to 350 ng DNA, approximately 30,000 T cell genomes, went into unsorted PBMC replicate PCRs. In the source study's methods: Because ImmunoSEQ provided only junction sequences with no quality scores, the filtering differed. The repertoire was sequenced with immunoSEQ multiplex PCR; TCRdb's copy has only in-frame clones and lacks some. V, J and clone size were drawn from that table, and D and trimming were deduced from the DNA. The data show about 460,000 clones, with over 60% seen just once and 12% held by the top ten.

This sequence was found in a woman in her 40s in good health. Some clones in this sample may be carry-over from other donors' samples. Sample: PBMCs. V usage is TRBV7-3 and J usage is TRBJ2-1, with 9 bases aligning to TRBD2. The CDR3 spells CASSLEAGGYNEQFF. In DNA form, the CDR3 reads TGTGCCAGCAGCTTAGAAGCGGGAGGCTACAATGAGCAGTTCTTC.